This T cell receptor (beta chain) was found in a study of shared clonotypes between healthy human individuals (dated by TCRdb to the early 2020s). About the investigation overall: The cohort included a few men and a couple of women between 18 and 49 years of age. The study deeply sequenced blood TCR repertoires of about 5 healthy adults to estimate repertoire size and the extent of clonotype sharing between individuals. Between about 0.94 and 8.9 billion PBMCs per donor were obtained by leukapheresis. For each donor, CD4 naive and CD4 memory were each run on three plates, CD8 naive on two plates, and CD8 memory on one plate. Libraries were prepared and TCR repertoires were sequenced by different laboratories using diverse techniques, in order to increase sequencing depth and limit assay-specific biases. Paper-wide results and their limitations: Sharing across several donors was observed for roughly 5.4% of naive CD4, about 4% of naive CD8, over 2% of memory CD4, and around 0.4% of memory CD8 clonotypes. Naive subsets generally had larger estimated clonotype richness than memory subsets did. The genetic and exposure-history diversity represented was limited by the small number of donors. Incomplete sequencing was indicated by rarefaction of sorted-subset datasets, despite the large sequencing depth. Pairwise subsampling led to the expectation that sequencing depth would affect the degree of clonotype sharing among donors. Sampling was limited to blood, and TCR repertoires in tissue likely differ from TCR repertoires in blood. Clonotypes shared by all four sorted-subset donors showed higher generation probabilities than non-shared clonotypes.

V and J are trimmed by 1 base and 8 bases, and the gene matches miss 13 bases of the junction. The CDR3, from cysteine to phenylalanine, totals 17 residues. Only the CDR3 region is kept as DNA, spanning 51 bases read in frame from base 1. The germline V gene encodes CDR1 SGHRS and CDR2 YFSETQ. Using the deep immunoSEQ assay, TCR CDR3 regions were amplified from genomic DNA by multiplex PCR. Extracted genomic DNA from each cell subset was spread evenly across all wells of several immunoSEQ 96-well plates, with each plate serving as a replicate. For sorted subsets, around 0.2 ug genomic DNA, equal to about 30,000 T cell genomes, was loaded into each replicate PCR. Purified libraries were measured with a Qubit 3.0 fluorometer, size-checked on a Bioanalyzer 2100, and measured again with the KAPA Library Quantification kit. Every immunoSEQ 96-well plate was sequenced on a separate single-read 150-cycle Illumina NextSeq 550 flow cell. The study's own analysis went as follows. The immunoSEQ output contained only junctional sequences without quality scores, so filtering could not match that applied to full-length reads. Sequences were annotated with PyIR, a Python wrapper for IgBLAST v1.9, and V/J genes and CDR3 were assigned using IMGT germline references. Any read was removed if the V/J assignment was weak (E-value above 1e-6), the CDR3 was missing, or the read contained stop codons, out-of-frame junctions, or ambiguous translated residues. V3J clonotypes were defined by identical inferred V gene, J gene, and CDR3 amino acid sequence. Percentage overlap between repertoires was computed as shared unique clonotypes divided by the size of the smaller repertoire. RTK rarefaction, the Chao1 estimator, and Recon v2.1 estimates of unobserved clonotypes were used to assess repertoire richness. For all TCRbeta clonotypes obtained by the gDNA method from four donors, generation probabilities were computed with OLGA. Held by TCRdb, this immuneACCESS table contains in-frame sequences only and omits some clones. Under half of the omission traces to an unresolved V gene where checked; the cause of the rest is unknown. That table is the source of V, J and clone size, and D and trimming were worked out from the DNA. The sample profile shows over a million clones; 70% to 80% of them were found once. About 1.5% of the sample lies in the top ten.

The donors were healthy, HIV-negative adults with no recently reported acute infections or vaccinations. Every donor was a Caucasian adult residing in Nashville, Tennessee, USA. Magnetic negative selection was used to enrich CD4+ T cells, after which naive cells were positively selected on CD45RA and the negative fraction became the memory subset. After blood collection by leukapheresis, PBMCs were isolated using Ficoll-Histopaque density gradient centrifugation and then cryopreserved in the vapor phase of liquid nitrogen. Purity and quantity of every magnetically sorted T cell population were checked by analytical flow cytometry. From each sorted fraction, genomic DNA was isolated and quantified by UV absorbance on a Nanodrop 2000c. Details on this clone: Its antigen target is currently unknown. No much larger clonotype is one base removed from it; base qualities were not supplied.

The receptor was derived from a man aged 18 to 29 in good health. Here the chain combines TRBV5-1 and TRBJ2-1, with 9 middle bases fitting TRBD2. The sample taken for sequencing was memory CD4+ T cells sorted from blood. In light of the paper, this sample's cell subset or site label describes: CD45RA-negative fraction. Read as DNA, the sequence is TGCGCCAGCAGCTTGAGGTCGGTAGCGGGAGTGGGGGATGAGCAGTTCTTC. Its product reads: CASSLRSVAGVGDEQFF.